This is a list of T cell receptor beta chains from one sample in a study of long-term antiretroviral therapy in people with HIV. Clones were read by immunoSEQ multiplex PCR, and TCRdb kept only the in-frame ones, dropping some. This sample has 25,000 or so clones, with 82% found just once. This sample comprised unsorted PBMCs, obtained 0.8 years before starting antiretroviral therapy. The receptors were gathered from a man younger than 35 with HIV. Both conserved end residues are part of each CDR3. The D gene is left open where the match is weak. Not all rows give a size; the values are once, few, many and, for expanded clones, a class.

>NA|TRBV15|TRBJ1-5|TRBD1
TGTGCCACGGGGACAGGACGTGGTGTTGGCAATCAGCCCCAGCATTTT
CATGTGRGVGNQPQHF
>NA|TRBV5-1|TRBJ1-2|NA
TGCGCCAGCAGCTCCACCAGGGATGGCTACACCTTC
CASSSTRDGYTF
>NA|TRBV5-1|TRBJ2-1|TRBD2
TGCGCCAGCAGCTTGGGAGCGGGAGGGTACAATGAGCAGTTCTTC
CASSLGAGGYNEQFF
>NA|TRBV19|TRBJ2-7|NA
TGTGCCAGTAGTATAGCCCCCCTAGCGCGAGCCTACGAGCAGTACTTC
CASSIAPLARAYEQYF
>medium-sized|TRBV9|TRBJ2-6|NA
TGTGCCAGCAGCGTTCGACTTAGCGGCCCCTCTGGGGCCAACGTCCTGACTTTC
CASSVRLSGPSGANVLTF
>medium-sized|TRBV29-1|TRBJ1-5|NA
TGCAGCGTTGTAGTCGGAAGCGCAGGGCCCCAGCATTTT
CSVVVGSAGPQHF
>NA|TRBV6-5|TRBJ1-5|TRBD1
TGTGCCAGCAGTTTCTCCCGACAGGGCGGTCAGCCCCAGCATTTT
CASSFSRQGGQPQHF
>NA|TRBV5-1|TRBJ2-7|TRBD2
TGCGCCAGCAGCTGGGGACTAGCGGACACCTACGAGCAGTACTTC
CASSWGLADTYEQYF
>NA|TRBV6-6|TRBJ1-2|NA
TGTGCCAGCAGTTACTCGATGGACTACACCTTC
CASSYSMDYTF
>NA|TRBV27|TRBJ1-2|TRBD1
TGTGCCAGCAGTCCTACGCCGGGACAGACTTATGGCTACACCTTC
CASSPTPGQTYGYTF
>once|TRBV28|TRBJ1-2|TRBD1
TGTGCCAGCAGTTCTCCCGGGACAGGGAACTATGGCTACACCTTC
CASSSPGTGNYGYTF
>NA|TRBV6-6|TRBJ1-1|NA
TGTGCCAGCAGTTACCGGGAGAACAGCTTCACTGAAGCTTTCTTT
CASSYRENSFTEAFF
>NA|TRBV30|TRBJ2-7|TRBD1
TGTGCCTGGCGATTGACAGGGGCGGCCTACGAGCAGTACTTC
CAWRLTGAAYEQYF
>once|TRBV5-1|TRBJ2-1|NA
TGCGCCAGCAGGGATTGGGGGGGCCTCACCCCAAATGAGCAGTTCTTC
CASRDWGGLTPNEQFF
>once|TRBV30|TRBJ1-1|TRBD1
TGTGCCTGGAGTACAGACAGGGATCGGGGCACTGAAGCTTTCTTT
CAWSTDRDRGTEAFF
>few|TRBV6-1|TRBJ1-2|TRBD1
TGTGCCAGCAGTGAAGCGTTAGGGGGCAATAACTATGGCTACACCTTC
CASSEALGGNNYGYTF
>NA|TRBV20-1|TRBJ2-7|NA
TGCAGTGCTTTGGGACCGTACGAGCAGTACTTC
CSALGPYEQYF
>few|TRBV27|TRBJ1-1|NA
TGTGCCAGCAGTTCCGTGGGCACTGAAGCTTTCTTT
CASSSVGTEAFF
>medium-sized|TRBV5-6|TRBJ1-6|TRBD1
TGTGCCAGCAGCTCGCCCAAATTCCGACAGGGCCGTAATTCACCCCTCCACTTT
CASSSPKFRQGRNSPLHF
>NA|TRBV19|TRBJ2-1|TRBD2
TGTGCCAGTAGTATAGCCCTAGCGGGGGCCGTCTACAATGAGCAGTTCTTC
CASSIALAGAVYNEQFF
>once|TRBV5-4|TRBJ2-1|NA
TGTGCCAGCAGCTTGGATCAGGGGGGGGGAGGTGAGCAGTTCTTC
CASSLDQGGGGEQFF
>few|TRBV10-3|TRBJ1-6|NA
TGTGCCATCAGTGCACAGGGATCCTATAATTCACCCCTCCACTTT
CAISAQGSYNSPLHF
>NA|TRBV6-1|TRBJ2-5|NA
TGTGCCAGCAGTGAAGGGCGAGCGGGGAGGGGGCAAGAGACCCAGTACTTC
CASSEGRAGRGQETQYF
>few|TRBV6-1|TRBJ1-5|TRBD1
TGTGCCAGCAGACTCTTACAGGGGACTCAGCCCCAGCATTTT
CASRLLQGTQPQHF
>NA|TRBV5-8|TRBJ1-2|TRBD1
TGTGCCAGCAGCCCCATCTTTAGCGTGGACAGGGGGGCCTATGGCTACACCTTC
CASSPIFSVDRGAYGYTF
>NA|TRBV18|TRBJ2-1|TRBD2
TGTGCCAGCTCACCGGGACTAGCGGGGGGGAATGAGCAGTTCTTC
CASSPGLAGGNEQFF
>NA|TRBV21-1|TRBJ2-3|NA
TGTGCCAGCATCGATCCTCGACTAGCGGGAGGGCCAGATACGCAGTATTTT
CASIDPRLAGGPDTQYF
>NA|TRBV6-5|TRBJ2-7|NA
TGTGCCAGCAGTTACCAACTGGAGGGCGAGCAGTACTTC
CASSYQLEGEQYF
>NA|TRBV5-1|TRBJ1-2|NA
TGCGCCAGCAGCCTGGGGGCAGGAGGTAACTATGGCTACACCTTC
CASSLGAGGNYGYTF
>NA|TRBV5-5|TRBJ1-4|NA
TGTGCCAGCAGCTTCGGGACAAATAATGAAAAACTGTTTTTT
CASSFGTNNEKLFF
>NA|TRBV19|TRBJ2-5|NA
TGTGCCAGTAGTATAGCAGCCTGGGGGGCCCAGTACTTC
CASSIAAWGAQYF
>NA|TRBV14|TRBJ2-7|TRBD2
TGTGCCAGCAGCCCCCGCCTGGGGGAGGGCGAGCAGTACTTC
CASSPRLGEGEQYF
>NA|TRBV2|TRBJ2-3|NA
TGTGCCAGCAAGGAAGGTTCAGGGGGGACGCAGTATTTT
CASKEGSGGTQYF
>NA|TRBV6-5|TRBJ2-7|NA
TGTGCCAGCAGTTACTCGATGGGGTACGAGCAGTACTTC
CASSYSMGYEQYF
>NA|TRBV5-4|TRBJ1-1|NA
TGTGCCAGCAGCGCCCCGGGACAATCGAACACTGAAGCTTTCTTT
CASSAPGQSNTEAFF
>NA|TRBV28|TRBJ1-5|NA
TGTGCCAGCAGCGCTCCGATCAGGGATGTCCAGCCCCAGCATTTT
CASSAPIRDVQPQHF
>NA|TRBV5-5|TRBJ2-7|NA
TGTGCCAGCAGCTTGGTAGGGAACGAGCAGTACTTC
CASSLVGNEQYF
>NA|TRBV6-1|TRBJ2-7|NA
TGTGCCAGCAGTGAACAGGGGACCCACGGCGGATGGTACTTC
CASSEQGTHGGWYF
>NA|TRBV2|TRBJ2-3|NA
TGTGCCAGCAGGGCCCAGGGGAGCACAGATACGCAGTATTTT
CASRAQGSTDTQYF
>few|TRBV19|TRBJ2-2|NA
TGTGCCAGTAGTATGCTAGACCCCTCGGCCGGGGAGCTGTTTTTT
CASSMLDPSAGELFF
>NA|TRBV10-2|TRBJ1-1|NA
TGCGCCAGCACCCCGATGGGGGGAGAAACTGAAGCTTTCTTT
CASTPMGGETEAFF
>NA|TRBV18|TRBJ1-4|NA
TGTGCCAGCTCACCGCCGGGCTCAACTAATGAAAAACTGTTTTTT
CASSPPGSTNEKLFF
>NA|TRBV6-6|TRBJ2-5|NA
TGTGCCAGCAGTTACTCTGCAGGGGAGCAAGAGACCCAGTACTTC
CASSYSAGEQETQYF
>NA|TRBV27|TRBJ2-1|TRBD1
TGTGCCAGCAGTTTATGGGGACAGGGGAATGAGCAGTTCTTC
CASSLWGQGNEQFF
>NA|TRBV9|TRBJ2-7|TRBD1
TGTGCCAGCAGCGAGCGACAGGGATCCTACGAGCAGTACTTC
CASSERQGSYEQYF
>NA|TRBV27|TRBJ1-1|NA
TGTGCCAGCAGTTTTGGGGGGAACACTGAAGCTTTCTTT
CASSFGGNTEAFF
>NA|TRBV30|TRBJ2-2|NA
TGTGCCTGGAGGGACGGGGGACCCGGGGAGCTGTTTTTT
CAWRDGGPGELFF
>NA|TRBV27|TRBJ2-5|TRBD1
TGTGCCAGCACCCACACGGACAGGGAATGCTCGGGAGAGACCCAGTACTTC
CASTHTDRECSGETQYF
>few|TRBV4-1|TRBJ1-2|NA
TGCGCCAGCAGCCAAGCTAGGGGATTACTAGCTAACTATGGCTACACCTTC
CASSQARGLLANYGYTF
>NA|TRBV6-1|TRBJ1-2|NA
TGTGCCAGCAGTGACCTTACCGTACCCCGGGACATGGATGGCTACACCTTC
CASSDLTVPRDMDGYTF